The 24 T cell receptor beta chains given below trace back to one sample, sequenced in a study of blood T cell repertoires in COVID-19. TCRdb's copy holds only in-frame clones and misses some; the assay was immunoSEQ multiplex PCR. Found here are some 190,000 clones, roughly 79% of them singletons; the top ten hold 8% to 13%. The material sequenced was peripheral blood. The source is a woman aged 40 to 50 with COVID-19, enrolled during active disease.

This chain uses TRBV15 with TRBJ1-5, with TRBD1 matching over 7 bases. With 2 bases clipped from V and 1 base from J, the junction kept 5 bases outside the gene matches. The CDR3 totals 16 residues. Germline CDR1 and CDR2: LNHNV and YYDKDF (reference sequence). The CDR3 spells CATSRLYRGSNQPQHF. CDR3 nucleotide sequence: TGTGCCACCAGCAGACTGTACAGGGGAAGCAATCAGCCCCAGCATTTT.

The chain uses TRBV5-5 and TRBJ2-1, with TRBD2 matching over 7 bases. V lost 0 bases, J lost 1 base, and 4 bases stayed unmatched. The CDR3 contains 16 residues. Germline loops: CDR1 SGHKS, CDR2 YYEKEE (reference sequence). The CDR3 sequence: CASSLDTSDSYNEQFF. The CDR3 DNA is TGTGCCAGCAGCTTGGATACTAGCGATTCCTACAATGAGCAGTTCTTC.

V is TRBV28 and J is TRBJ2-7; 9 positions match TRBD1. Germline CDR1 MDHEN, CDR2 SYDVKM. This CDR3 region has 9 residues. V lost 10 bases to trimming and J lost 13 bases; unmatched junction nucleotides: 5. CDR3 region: CATGTGFYF. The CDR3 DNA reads TGTGCCACCGGGACAGGGTTTTACTTC. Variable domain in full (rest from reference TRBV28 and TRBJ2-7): DVKVTQSSRYLVKRTGEKVFLECVQDMDHENMFWYRQDPGLGLRLIYFSYDVKMKEKGDIPEGYSVSREKKERFSLILESASTNQTSMYLCATGTGFYFGPGTRLTVT.

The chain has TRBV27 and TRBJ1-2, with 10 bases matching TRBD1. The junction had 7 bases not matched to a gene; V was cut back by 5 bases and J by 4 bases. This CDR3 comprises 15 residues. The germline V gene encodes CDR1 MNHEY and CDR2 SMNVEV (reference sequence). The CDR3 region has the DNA TGTGCCAGCAGTCGAGGGACAGGGGAGGGCTATGGCTACACCTTC. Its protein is CASSRGTGEGYGYTF.

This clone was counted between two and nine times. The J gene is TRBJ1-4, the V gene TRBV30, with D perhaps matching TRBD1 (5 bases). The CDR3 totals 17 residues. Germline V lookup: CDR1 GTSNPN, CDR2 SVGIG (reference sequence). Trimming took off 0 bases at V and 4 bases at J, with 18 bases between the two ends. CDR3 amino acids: CAWSVLSDTGLNEKLFF. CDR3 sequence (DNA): TGTGCCTGGAGTGTACTATCTGACACAGGCCTTAATGAAAAACTGTTTTTT.

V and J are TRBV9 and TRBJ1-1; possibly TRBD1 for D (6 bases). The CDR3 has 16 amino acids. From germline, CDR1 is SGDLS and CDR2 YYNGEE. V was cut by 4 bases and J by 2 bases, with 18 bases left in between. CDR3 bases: TGTGCCAGCAGCCCCACTCTAGGACAGCGTAACACTGAAGCTTTCTTT. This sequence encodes CASSPTLGQRNTEAFF.

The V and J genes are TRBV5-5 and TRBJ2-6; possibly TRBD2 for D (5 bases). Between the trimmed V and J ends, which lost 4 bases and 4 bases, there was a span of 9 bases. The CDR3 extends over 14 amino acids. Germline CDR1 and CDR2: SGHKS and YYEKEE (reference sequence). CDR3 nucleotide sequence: TGTGCCAGCAGCCTAGGAGGCGGGGCCAACGTCCTGACTTTC. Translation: CASSLGGGANVLTF. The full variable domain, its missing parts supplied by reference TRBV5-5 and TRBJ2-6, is DAGVTQSPTHLIKTRGQQVTLRCSPISGHKSVSWYQQVLGQGPQFIFQYYEKEERGRGNFPDRFSARQFPNYSSELNVNALLLGDSALYLCASSLGGGANVLTFGAGSRLTVL.

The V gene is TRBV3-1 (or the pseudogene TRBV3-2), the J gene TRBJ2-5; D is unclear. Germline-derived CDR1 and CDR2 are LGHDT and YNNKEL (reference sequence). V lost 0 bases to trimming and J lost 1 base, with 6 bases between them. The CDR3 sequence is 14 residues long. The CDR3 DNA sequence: TGTGCCAGCAGCCAAGATAACTTCCAAGAGACCCAGTACTTC. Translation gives CASSQDNFQETQYF.

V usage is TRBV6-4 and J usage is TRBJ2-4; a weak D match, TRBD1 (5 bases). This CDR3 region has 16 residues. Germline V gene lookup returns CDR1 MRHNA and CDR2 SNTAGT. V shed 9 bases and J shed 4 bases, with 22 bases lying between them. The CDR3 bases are TGTGCCAGACAAAAAGACAGAAGACTCAAAAAAAACATTCAGTACTTC. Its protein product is CARQKDRRLKKNIQYF.

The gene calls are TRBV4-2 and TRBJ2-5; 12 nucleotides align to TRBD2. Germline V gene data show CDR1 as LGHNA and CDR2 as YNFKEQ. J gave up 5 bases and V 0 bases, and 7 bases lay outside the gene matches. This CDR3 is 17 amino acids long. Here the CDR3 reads CASSQDPMTSGSETQYF. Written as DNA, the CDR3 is TGTGCCAGCAGCCAAGACCCGATGACTAGCGGGAGTGAGACCCAGTACTTC.

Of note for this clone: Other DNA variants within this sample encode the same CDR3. The CDR3 DNA sequence: TGTGCCAGTAGTATAGCGGGAGCGGGGGCAGATACGCAGTATTTT. This translates into CASSIAGAGADTQYF. This chain uses TRBV19 with TRBJ2-3; 8 bases match TRBD2. The germline V gene has CDR1 LNHDA and CDR2 SQIVND (reference sequence). V shed 1 base and J 4 bases; nucleotides not matched to a gene: 4. The CDR3 contains 15 residues.

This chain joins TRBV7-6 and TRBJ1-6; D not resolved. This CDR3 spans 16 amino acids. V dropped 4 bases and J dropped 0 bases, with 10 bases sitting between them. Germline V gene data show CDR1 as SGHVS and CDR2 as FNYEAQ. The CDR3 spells CASSSLGSSYNSPLHF. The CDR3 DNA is TGTGCCAGCAGCTCCCTAGGGAGCTCCTATAATTCACCCCTCCACTTT.

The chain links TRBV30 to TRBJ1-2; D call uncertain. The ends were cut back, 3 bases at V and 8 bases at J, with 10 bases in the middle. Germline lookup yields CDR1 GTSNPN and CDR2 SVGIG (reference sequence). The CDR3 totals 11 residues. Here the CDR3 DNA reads TGTGCCTGGAGCCCAGCCAGGGGCTACACCTTC. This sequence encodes CAWSPARGYTF.

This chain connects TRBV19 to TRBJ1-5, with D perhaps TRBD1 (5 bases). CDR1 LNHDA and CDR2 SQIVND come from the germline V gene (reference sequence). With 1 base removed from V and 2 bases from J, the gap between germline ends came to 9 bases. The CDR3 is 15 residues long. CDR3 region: CASSIGGARNQPQHF. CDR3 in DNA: TGTGCCAGTAGTATAGGCGGGGCGCGCAATCAGCCCCAGCATTTT. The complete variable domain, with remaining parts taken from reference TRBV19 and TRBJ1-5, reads DGGITQSPKYLFRKEGQNVTLSCEQNLNHDAMYWYRQDPGQGLRLIYYSQIVNDFQKGDIAEGYSVSREKKESFPLTVTSAQKNPTAFYLCASSIGGARNQPQHFGDGTRLSIL.

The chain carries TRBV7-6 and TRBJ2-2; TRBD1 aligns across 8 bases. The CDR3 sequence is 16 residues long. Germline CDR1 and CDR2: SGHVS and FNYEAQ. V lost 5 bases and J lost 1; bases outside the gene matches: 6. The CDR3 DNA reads TGTGCCAGCAGCCCCCTGACAGGGGAGAACACCGGGGAGCTGTTTTTT. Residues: CASSPLTGENTGELFF.

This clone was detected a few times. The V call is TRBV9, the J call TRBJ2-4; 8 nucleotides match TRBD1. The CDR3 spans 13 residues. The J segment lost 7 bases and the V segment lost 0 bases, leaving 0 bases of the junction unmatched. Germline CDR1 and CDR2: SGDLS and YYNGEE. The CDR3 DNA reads TGTGCCAGCAGCGTAGGACAGGGGAACATTCAGTACTTC. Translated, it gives CASSVGQGNIQYF.

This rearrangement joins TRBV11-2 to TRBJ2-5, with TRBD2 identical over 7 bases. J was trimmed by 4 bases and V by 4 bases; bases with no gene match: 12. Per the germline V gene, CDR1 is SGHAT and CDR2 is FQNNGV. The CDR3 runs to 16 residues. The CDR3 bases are TGTGCCAGCAGCTCAGTCTCCAGCGGGGATTTAGAGACCCAGTACTTC. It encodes CASSSVSSGDLETQYF.

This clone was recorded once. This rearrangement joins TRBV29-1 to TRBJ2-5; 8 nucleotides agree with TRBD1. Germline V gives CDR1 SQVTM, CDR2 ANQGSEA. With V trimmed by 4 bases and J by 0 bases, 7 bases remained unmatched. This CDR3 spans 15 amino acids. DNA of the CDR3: TGCAGCGTTGGAGGGACAGGCCCGTACCAAGAGACCCAGTACTTC. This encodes CSVGGTGPYQETQYF. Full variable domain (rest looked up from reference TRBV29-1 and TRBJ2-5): SAVISQKPSRDICQRGTSLTIQCQVDSQVTMMFWYRQQPGQSLTLIATANQGSEATYESGFVIDKFPISRPNLTFSTLTVSNMSPEDSSIYLCSVGGTGPYQETQYFGPGTRLLVL.

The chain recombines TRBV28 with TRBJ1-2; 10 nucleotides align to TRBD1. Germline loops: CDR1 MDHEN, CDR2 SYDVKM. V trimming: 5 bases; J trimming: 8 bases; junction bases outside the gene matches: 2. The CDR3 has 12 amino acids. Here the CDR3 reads CASSTTGGGYTF. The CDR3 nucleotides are TGTGCCAGCAGTACGACAGGGGGCGGCTACACCTTC.

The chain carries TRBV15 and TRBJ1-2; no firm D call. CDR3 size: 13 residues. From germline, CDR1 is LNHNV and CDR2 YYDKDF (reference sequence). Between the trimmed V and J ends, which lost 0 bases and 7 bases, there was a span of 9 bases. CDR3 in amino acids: CATSRDGRLGYTF. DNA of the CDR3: TGTGCCACCAGCAGAGATGGCAGGCTTGGCTACACCTTC.

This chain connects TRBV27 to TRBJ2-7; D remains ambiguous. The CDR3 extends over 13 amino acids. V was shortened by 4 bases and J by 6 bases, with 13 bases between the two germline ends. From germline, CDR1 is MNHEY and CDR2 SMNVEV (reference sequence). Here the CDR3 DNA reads TGTGCCAGCAGTTCACGCCCACCCGGCGAGCAGTACTTC. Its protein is CASSSRPPGEQYF.

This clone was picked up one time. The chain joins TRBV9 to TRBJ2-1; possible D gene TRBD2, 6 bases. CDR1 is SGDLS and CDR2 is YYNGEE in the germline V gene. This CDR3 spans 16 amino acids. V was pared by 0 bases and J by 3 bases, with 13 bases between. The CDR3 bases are TGTGCCAGCAGCGTAGATCCGGGAGAGGGCTACAATGAGCAGTTCTTC. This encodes CASSVDPGEGYNEQFF.

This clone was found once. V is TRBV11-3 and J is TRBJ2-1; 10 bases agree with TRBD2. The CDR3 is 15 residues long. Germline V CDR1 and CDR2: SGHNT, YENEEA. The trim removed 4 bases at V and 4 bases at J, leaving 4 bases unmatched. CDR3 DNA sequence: TGTGCCAGCAGCTCCGGACTAGCGGATTACAATGAGCAGTTCTTC. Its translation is CASSSGLADYNEQFF.

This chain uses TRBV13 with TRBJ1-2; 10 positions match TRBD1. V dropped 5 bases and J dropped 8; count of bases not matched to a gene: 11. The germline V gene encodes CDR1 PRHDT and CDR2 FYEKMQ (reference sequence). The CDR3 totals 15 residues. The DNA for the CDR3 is TGTGCCAGCAGCCGCAGACCAGGGACAGGGGAAGGCTACACCTTC. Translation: CASSRRPGTGEGYTF. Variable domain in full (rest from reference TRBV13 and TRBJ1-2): AAGVIQSPRHLIKEKRETATLKCYPIPRHDTVYWYQQGPGQDPQFLISFYEKMQSDKGSIPDRFSAQQFSDYHSELNMSSLELGDSALYFCASSRRPGTGEGYTFGSGTRLTVV.